This record concerns one T cell receptor (beta chain) sequence. This clone's antigen is unknown. Base qualities are missing; no much larger clone stands one base away. The sample originates from a study of glioma-infiltrating T cells after dendritic cell vaccination (dated by TCRdb to 2015 to 2016). In the study overall: The cohort comprised around 15 glioblastoma patients from Phase I and II dendritic cell vaccination trials, 9 newly diagnosed and 6 with recurrent disease. In glioblastoma patients vaccinated with dendritic cells, deep sequencing of TCR beta CDR3 regions served to measure the amount of tumor-infiltrating lymphocytes and to compare repertoires between tumor and blood. Each patient was given three intradermal dendritic cell vaccine injections, spaced two weeks apart, in the arm below the axilla. Survival after dendritic cell vaccination was correlated with TCR sequencing metrics such as TIL content and the overlap between tumor and blood repertoires. Autologous tumor lysate-pulsed dendritic cell vaccination was administered to the patients between about 2002 and 2013. The vaccine consisted of monocyte-derived dendritic cells cultured approximately 7 days with IL-4 and GM-CSF, then pulsed overnight with autologous tumor lysate. Here is what the overall study found, with its caveats: The cohort was small and heterogeneous, with few patients having full blood and tumor sets and even fewer initial-recurrent tumor pairs. No direct relationship between TCR clonality and survival was found, suggesting that a diverse polyclonal response may matter. After dendritic cell vaccination, a higher estimated pretreatment TIL content predicted longer time to progression and longer overall survival. The TCR overlap response model with three groups was called speculative and said to need prospective validation.

Using the immunoSEQ assay, TCRB CDR3 regions were amplified from approximately 1.9 micrograms of genomic DNA, or from all available DNA when less than that was on hand. The multiplex PCR employed 60 forward primers targeting TCR V beta segments and 13 reverse primers targeting J beta segments. Synthetic control templates were spiked into each sample at limiting dilution to estimate reads per starting template. The Illumina HiSeq System generated sequencing reads of 87 bp. Turning to the authors' computational methods: To remove PCR and sequencing errors, closely related sequences were merged with a nearest neighbor algorithm. TCR overlap was measured as the percentage of unique tumor TCR beta sequences also present in the same patient's peripheral blood. The immuneACCESS repertoire file appears here via TCRdb, limited to in-frame rearrangements. These files lack a portion of the clones; in checked studies, under half of the deficit traces to unresolved V genes, and the cause of the others is not known. V and J calls and clone size are given by that table; D and trimming were obtained from the DNA. In all, the sample holds roughly 100,000 clones, and around 85% of those were seen once. Roughly 2.9% of the sample belongs to the ten largest clones.

To be selected, patients needed enough residual fresh-frozen tumor tissue and more than two years of available survival data. Molecular status otherwise varied across the glioblastoma patients, but none of them carried an isocitrate dehydrogenase mutation. PBMC collection took place before vaccination, two weeks after the third vaccination, and at tumor progression if progression occurred. Genomic DNA was extracted with the Qiagen DNeasy Blood extraction Kit. CDR1 and CDR2 (SGHAT, FQNNGV) derive from the germline V gene. The CDR3 measures 15 amino acids from cysteine to phenylalanine. Of the read, only the CDR3 DNA is kept; its 45 bases are in frame from base 1. V loses 2 bases, J loses 0 bases, and the germline ends lie 10 bases apart.

The rearrangement combines TRBV11-2 with TRBJ1-2, with the D gene not confidently named. The clonotype was recovered from a human donor with glioblastoma. The sample was blood, taken before dendritic cell vaccination. The CDR3 protein is CASSLIGVPNYGYTF. The base sequence is TGTGCCAGCAGCTTAATCGGGGTCCCTAACTATGGCTACACCTTC.